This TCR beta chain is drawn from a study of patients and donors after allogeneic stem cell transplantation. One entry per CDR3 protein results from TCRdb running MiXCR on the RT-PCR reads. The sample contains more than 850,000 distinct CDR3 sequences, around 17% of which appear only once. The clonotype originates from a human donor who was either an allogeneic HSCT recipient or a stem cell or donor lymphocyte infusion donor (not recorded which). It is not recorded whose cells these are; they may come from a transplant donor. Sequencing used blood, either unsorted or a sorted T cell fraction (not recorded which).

CDR3 DNA sequence: TGTGCCAGCAGCTTCGGTGAGGGCTACAATGAGCAGTTCTTC. Its translation is CASSFGEGYNEQFF. This chain links TRBV11-3 with TRBJ2-1, with D perhaps matching TRBD2 (5 bases). The V gene's germline CDR1 is SGHNT and CDR2 YENEEA. V was clipped by 3 bases and J by 3 bases, with 9 bases between them. This CDR3 spans 14 amino acids.